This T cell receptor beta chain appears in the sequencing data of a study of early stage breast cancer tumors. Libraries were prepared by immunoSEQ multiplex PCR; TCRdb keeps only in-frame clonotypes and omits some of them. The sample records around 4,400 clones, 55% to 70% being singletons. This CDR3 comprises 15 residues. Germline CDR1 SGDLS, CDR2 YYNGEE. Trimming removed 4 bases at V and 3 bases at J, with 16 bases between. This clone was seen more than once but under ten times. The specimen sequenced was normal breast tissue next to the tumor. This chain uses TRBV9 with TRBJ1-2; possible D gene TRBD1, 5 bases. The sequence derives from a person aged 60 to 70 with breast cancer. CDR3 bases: TGTGCCAGCAGCCCGAGGTGGGGGTCGGACTATGGCTACACCTTC. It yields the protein CASSPRWGSDYGYTF.